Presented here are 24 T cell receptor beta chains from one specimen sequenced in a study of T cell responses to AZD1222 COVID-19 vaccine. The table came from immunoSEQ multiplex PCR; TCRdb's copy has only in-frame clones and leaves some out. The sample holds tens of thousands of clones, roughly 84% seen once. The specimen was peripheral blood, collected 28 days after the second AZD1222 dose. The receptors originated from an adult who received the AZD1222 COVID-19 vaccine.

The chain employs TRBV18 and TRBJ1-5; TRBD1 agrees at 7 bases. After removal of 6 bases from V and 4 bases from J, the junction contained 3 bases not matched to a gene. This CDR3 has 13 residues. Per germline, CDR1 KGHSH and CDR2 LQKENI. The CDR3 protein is CASSLGQNQPQHF. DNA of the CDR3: TGTGCCAGCTCCCTGGGACAGAATCAGCCCCAGCATTTT. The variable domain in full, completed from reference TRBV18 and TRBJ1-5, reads NAGVMQNPRHLVRRRGQEARLRCSPMKGHSHVYWYRQLPEEGLKFMVYLQKENIIDESGMPKERFSAEFPKEGPSILRIQQVVRGDSAAYFCASSLGQNQPQHFGDGTRLSIL.

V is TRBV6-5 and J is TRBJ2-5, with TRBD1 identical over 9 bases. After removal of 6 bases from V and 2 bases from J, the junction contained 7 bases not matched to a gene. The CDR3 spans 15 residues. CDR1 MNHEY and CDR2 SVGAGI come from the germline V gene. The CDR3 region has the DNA TGTGCCAGCAGCTCCGGGACAGGGTTTCAAGAGACCCAGTACTTC. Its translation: CASSSGTGFQETQYF.

CDR3 sequence: CASSIVVTGASSYEQYF. CDR3 DNA: TGTGCCAGTAGTATAGTGGTTACAGGGGCCTCCTCCTACGAGCAGTACTTC. The V and J genes are TRBV19 and TRBJ2-7; 7 bases are a match to TRBD1. The ends lost 1 base at V and 0 bases at J; junction bases unmatched: 9. Germline V CDR1 and CDR2: LNHDA, SQIVND (reference sequence). This CDR3 spans 17 amino acids. Full variable domain (remainder filled in from reference TRBV19 and TRBJ2-7): DGGITQSPKYLFRKEGQNVTLSCEQNLNHDAMYWYRQDPGQGLRLIYYSQIVNDFQKGDIAEGYSVSREKKESFPLTVTSAQKNPTAFYLCASSIVVTGASSYEQYFGPGTRLTVT.

This CDR3 is CASSQSGPGGYGYTF. CDR3 in DNA: TGCGCCAGCAGCCAGTCCGGACCCGGAGGATATGGCTACACCTTC. The chain couples TRBV4-1 to TRBJ1-2; D is undetermined. Trimming left V 3 bases short and J 5 bases short, with 16 bases between. Germline CDR1 and CDR2: MGHRA and YSYEKL. CDR3 length equals 15 residues.

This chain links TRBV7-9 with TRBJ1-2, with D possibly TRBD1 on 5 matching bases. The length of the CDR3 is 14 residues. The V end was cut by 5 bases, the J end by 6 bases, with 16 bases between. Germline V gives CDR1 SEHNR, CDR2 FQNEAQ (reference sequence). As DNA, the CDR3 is TGTGCCAGCAGCCATATCGACAGATCCAATGGCTACACCTTC. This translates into CASSHIDRSNGYTF.

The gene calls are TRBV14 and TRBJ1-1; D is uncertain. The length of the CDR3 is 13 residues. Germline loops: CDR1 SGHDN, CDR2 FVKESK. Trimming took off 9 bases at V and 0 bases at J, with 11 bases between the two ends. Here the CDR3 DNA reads TGTGCCAGTTCGTTTAGCATGAACACTGAAGCTTTCTTT. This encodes CASSFSMNTEAFF.

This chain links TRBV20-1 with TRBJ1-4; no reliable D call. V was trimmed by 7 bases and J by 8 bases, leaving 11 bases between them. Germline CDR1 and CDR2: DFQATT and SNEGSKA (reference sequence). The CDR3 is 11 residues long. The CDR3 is CSVWGREKLFF. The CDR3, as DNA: TGCAGTGTCTGGGGAAGGGAAAAACTGTTTTTT.

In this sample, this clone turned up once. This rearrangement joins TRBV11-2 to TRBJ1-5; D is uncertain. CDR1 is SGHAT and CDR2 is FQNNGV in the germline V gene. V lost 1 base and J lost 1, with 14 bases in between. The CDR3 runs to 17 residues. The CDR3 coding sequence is TGTGCCAGCAGCTTAGGTTCGCAGGTCAGGAGCAATCAGCCCCAGCATTTT. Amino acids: CASSLGSQVRSNQPQHF.

This CDR3 is CASSVDPGTYEQYF. In nucleotides, the CDR3 is TGTGCCAGCAGCGTAGATCCAGGGACCTACGAGCAGTACTTC. The chain recombines TRBV9 with TRBJ2-7; D possibly corresponds to TRBD1 (5 bases). Germline loops: CDR1 SGDLS, CDR2 YYNGEE. CDR3 length: 14 residues. V gave up 0 bases and J gave up 2 bases, with 9 bases separating them.

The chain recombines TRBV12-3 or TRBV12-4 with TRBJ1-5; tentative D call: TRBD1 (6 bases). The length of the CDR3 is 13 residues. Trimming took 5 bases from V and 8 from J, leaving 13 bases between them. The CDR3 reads CASSTGLGKPQHF. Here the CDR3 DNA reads TGTGCCAGCAGTACAGGGCTGGGCAAGCCCCAGCATTTT.

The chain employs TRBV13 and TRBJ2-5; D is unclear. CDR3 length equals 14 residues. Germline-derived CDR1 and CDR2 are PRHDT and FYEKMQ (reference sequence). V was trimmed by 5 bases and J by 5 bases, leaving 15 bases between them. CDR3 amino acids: CASSPIAKAETQYF. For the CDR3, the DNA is TGTGCCAGCAGCCCCATTGCAAAGGCGGAGACCCAGTACTTC.

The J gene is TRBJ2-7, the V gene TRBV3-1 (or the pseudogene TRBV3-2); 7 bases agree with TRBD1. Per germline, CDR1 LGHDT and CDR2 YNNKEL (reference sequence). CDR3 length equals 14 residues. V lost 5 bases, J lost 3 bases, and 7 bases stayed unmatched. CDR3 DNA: TGTGCCAGCAGCGACAGGGCAATGGGCTACGAGCAGTACTTC. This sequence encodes CASSDRAMGYEQYF.

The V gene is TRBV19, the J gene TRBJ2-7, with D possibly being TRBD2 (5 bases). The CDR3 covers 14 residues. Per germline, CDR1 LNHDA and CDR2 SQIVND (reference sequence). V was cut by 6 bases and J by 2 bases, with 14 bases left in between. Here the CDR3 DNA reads TGTGCCAGTAGAGTGTCCGGGAACACCTACGAGCAGTACTTC. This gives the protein CASRVSGNTYEQYF.

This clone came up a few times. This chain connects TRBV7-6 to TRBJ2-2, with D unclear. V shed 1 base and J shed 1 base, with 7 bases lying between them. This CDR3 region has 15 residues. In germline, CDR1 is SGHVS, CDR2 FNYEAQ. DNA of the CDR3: TGTGCCAGCAGCTTAGTGGCAGGGAACACCGGGGAGCTGTTTTTT. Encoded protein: CASSLVAGNTGELFF.

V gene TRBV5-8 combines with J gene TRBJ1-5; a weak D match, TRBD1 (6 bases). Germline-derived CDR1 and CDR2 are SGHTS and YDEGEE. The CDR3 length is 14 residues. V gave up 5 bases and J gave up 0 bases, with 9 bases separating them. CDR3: CASRTGISNQPQHF. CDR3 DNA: TGTGCCAGCAGAACAGGGATTAGCAATCAGCCCCAGCATTTT.

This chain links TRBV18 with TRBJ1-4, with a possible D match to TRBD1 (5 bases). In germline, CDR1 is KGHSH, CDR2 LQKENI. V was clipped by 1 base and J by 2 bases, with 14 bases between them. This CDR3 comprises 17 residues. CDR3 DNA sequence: TGTGCCAGCTCACCACTGGCCCCTCGGGGGACTAATGAAAAACTGTTTTTT. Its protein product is CASSPLAPRGTNEKLFF.

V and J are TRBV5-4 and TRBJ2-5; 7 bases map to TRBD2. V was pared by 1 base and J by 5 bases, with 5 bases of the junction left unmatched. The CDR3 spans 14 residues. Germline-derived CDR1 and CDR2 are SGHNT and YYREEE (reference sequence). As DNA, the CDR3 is TGTGCCAGCAGCTTGCGGGCGGGGGTGGAGACCCAGTACTTC. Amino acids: CASSLRAGVETQYF.

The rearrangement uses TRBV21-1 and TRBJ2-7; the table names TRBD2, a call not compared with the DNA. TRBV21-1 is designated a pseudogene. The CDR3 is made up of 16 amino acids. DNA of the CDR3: TGTGCCAGCAGCGGACTACAGCCAGGGTTGAGGGGTGAGCAGTACTTC. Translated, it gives CASSGLQPGLRGEQYF.

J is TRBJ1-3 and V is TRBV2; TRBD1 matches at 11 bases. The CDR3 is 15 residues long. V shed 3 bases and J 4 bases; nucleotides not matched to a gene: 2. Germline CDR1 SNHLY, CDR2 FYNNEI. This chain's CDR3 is CASSEGQGGGNTIYF. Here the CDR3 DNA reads TGTGCCAGCAGTGAGGGACAGGGGGGCGGAAACACCATATATTTT.

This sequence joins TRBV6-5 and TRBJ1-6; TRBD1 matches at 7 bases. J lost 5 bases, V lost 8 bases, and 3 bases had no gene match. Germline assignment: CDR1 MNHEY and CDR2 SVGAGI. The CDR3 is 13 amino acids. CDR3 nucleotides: TGTGCCAGCGGGGGACAGCATAATTCACCCCTCCACTTT. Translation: CASGGQHNSPLHF.

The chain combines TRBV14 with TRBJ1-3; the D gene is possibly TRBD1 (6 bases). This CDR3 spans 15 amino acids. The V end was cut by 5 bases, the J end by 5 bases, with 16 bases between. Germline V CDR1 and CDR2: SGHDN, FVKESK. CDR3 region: CASSARDTQRNTIYF. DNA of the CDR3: TGTGCCAGCAGCGCCCGGGACACTCAAAGAAACACCATATATTTT.

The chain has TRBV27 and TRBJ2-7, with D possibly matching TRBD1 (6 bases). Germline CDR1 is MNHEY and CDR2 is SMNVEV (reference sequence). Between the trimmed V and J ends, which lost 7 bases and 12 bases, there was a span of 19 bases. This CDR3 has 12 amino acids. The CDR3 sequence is CASTSGTNGPYF. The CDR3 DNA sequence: TGTGCCAGCACCTCCGGGACAAACGGTCCGTACTTC.

The CDR3 nucleotides read TGTGCCAGCAGCTTTAGACAGGGGTTTTTAGAGACCCAGTACTTC. Its translation: CASSFRQGFLETQYF. J is TRBJ2-5 and V is TRBV7-9, with 8 bases aligning to TRBD1. Germline values: CDR1 SEHNR, CDR2 FQNEAQ (reference sequence). V lost 3 bases to trimming and J lost 4 bases; unmatched junction nucleotides: 7. The CDR3 spans 15 residues.

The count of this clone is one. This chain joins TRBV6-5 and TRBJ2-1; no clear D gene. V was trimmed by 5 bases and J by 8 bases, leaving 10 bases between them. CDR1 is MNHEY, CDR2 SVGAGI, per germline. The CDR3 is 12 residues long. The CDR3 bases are TGTGCCAGCAGTAAGTTAGGGTATGAGCAGTTCTTC. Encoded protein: CASSKLGYEQFF.